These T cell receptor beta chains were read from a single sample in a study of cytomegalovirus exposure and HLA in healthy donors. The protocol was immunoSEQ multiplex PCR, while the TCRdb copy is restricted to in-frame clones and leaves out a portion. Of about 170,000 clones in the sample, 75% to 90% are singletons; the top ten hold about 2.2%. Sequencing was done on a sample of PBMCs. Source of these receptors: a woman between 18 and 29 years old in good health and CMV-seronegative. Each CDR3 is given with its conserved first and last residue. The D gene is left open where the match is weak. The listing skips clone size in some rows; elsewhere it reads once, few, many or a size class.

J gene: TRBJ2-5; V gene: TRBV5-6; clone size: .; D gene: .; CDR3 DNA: TGTGCCAGCAGCAATACCGGGACAAGGGAGACCCAGTACTTC; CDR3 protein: CASSNTGTRETQYF
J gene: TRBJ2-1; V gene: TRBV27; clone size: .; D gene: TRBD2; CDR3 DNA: TGTGCCAGCAGTTTAGGTACTAGCGGTATAAATGAGCAGTTCTTC; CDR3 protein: CASSLGTSGINEQFF
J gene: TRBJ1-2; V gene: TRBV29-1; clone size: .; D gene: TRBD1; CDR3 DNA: TGCAGCGTTGCCCGGGACAGACGAGGCTACACCTTC; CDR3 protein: CSVARDRRGYTF
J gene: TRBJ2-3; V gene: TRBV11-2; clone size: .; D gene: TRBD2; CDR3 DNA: TGTGCCAGCAGCTTTCCCCAAACTAGCGGGAGGCGCACAGATACGCAGTATTTT; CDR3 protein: CASSFPQTSGRRTDTQYF
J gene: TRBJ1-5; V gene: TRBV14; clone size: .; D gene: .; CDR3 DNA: TGTGCCAGCAGCCAAAACGGGGGGGGGCAGCCCCAGCATTTT; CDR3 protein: CASSQNGGGQPQHF
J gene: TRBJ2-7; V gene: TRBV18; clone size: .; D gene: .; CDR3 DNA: TGTGCCAGCTCTTACACCAAAGGGGCGATCTCCTACGAGCAGTACTTC; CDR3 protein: CASSYTKGAISYEQYF
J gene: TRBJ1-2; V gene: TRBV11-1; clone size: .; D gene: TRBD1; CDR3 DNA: TGTGCCAGCAGCCACAGCGGGACAGGGGATGGCTACACCTTC; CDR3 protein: CASSHSGTGDGYTF
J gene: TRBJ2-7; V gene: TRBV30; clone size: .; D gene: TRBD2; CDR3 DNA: TGTGCCTGGAGTGCGGGGGGGAGGAACGAGCAGTACTTC; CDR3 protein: CAWSAGGRNEQYF
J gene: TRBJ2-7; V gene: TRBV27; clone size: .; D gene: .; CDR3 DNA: TGTGCCAGCAGGGGAGGGGGGGCCTACGAGCAGTACTTC; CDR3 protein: CASRGGGAYEQYF
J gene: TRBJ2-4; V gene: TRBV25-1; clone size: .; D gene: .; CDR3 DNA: TGTGCCACTTCCCTCGCGGACATTCAGTACTTC; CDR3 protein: CATSLADIQYF
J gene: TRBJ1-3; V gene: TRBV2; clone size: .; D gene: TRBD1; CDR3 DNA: TGTGCCAGCAGTGTGACAGGGGGCGCTGGAAACACCATATATTTT; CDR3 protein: CASSVTGGAGNTIYF
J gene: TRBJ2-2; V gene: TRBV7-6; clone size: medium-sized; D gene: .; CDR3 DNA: TGTGCCAGCAGCTTTGGCGGCCCGAACACCGGGGAGCTGTTTTTT; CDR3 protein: CASSFGGPNTGELFF
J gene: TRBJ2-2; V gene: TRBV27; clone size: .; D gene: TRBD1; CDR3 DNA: TGTGCCAGCAGCCCCGACAGGGGGCGAGGCACCGGGGAGCTGTTTTTT; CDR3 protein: CASSPDRGRGTGELFF
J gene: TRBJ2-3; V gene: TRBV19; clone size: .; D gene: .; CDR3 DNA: TGTGCCAGTAGTATAGGTCTGTTAGGGGGAGCAGATACGCAGTATTTT; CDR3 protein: CASSIGLLGGADTQYF
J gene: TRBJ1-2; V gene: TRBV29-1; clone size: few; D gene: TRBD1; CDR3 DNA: TGCAGCGTTGATGACAGGGCGGGCTACACCTTC; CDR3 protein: CSVDDRAGYTF
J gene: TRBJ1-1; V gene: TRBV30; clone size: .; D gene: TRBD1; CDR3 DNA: TGTGCCTGGAGTTCAGGGGGCTTCCCGAACACTGAAGCTTTCTTT; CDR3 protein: CAWSSGGFPNTEAFF
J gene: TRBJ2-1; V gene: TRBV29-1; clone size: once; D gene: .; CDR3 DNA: TGCAGCGTTGTATCCAATGAGCAGTTCTTC; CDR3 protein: CSVVSNEQFF
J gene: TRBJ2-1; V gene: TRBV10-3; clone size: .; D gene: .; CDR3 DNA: TGTGCCATCAGTCCACATGGGGCTGGTAGCTCCTACAATGAGCAGTTCTTC; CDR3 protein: CAISPHGAGSSYNEQFF
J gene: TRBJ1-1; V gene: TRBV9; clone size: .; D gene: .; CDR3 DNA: TGTGCCAGCAGCTTCCACTCCGGGGGGATGAACACTGAAGCTTTCTTT; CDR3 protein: CASSFHSGGMNTEAFF
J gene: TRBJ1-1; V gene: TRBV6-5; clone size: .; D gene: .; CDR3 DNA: TGTGCCAGCAACCCCGCTTCGGTGAACACTGAAGCTTTCTTT; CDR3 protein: CASNPASVNTEAFF
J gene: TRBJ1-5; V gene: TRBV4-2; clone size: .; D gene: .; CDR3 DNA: TGTGCCAGCAGCCAAGATGAAGCAGGGCTTAGGGGTGTTAGCAATCAGCCCCAGCATTTT; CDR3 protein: CASSQDEAGLRGVSNQPQHF
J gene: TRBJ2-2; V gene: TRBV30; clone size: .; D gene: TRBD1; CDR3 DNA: TGTGCCTGGCGACAGGGGACCGGGGAGCTGTTTTTT; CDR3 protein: CAWRQGTGELFF
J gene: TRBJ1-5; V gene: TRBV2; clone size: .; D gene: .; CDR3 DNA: TGTGCCAGCAGTCGATCTACAGGGAATCAGCCCCAGCATTTT; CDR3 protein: CASSRSTGNQPQHF
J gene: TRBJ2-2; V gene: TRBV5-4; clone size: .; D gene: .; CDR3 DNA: TGTGCCAGCAGCCCGGCCCGGGAAGGAACCGGGGAGCTGTTTTTT; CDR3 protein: CASSPAREGTGELFF
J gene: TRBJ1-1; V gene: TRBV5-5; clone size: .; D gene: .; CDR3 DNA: TGTGCCAGCAGCCTAGAGCTCTACACTGAAGCTTTCTTT; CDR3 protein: CASSLELYTEAFF
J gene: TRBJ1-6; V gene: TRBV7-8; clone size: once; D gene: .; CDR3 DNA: TGTGCCAGCAGCTACAATATGGGGCAGGGCAATTCACCCCTCCACTTT; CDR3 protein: CASSYNMGQGNSPLHF
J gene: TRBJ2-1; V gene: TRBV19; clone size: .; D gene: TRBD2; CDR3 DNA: TGTGCCAGTAGGGGAAGCGGGGCCGAGCAGTTCTTC; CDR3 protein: CASRGSGAEQFF
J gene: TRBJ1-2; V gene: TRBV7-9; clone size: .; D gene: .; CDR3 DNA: TGTGCCAGCAGCTCACCCGGACAGACCCCTAACTATGGCTACACCTTC; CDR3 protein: CASSSPGQTPNYGYTF
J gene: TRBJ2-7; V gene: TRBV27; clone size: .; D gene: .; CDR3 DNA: TGTGCCAGCAGTTCAGGGTTTGCAGAGATCGTAAAGACTCCCTACTACGAGCAGTACTTC; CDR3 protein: CASSSGFAEIVKTPYYEQYF
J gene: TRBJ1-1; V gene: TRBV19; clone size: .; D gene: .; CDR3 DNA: TGTGCCAGTAGTATAATAGTCAGGGATCGGGAGTCGAACACTGAAGCTTTCTTT; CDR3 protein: CASSIIVRDRESNTEAFF
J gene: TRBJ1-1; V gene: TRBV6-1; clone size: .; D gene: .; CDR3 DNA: TGTGCCAGCATAATTCTGGAGGGCATGAGTGGGGAAGCTTTCTTT; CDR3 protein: CASIILEGMSGEAFF
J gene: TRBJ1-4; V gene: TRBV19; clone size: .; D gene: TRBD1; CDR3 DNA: TGTGCCAGTAGGGACAGGGCAACTAATGAAAAACTGTTTTTT; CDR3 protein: CASRDRATNEKLFF
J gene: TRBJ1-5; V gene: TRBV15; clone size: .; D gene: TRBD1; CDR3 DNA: TGTGCCACCAGCTGGGACAGGGGGCCGAATCAGCCCCAGCATTTT; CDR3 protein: CATSWDRGPNQPQHF
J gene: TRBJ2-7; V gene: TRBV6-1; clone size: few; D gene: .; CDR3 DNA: TGTGCCAGCAGTGAACGGGATCACTACGAGCAGTACTTC; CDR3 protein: CASSERDHYEQYF
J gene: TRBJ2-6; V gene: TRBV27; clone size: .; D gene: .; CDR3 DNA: TGTGCCAGCAGTTTATCAGCGGGGGCCAACGTCCTGACTTTC; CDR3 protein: CASSLSAGANVLTF
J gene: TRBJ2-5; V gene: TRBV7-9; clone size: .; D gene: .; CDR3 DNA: TGTGCCAGCACCCTGGGGCGGCCCCCAGAGACCCAGTACTTC; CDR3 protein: CASTLGRPPETQYF
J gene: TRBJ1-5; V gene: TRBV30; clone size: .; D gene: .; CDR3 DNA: TGTGCCTGGAGTGTACTAGGGCGGGAGCCCCAGCATTTT; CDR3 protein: CAWSVLGREPQHF
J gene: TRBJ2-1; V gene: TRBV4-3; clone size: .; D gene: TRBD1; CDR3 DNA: TGCGCCAGCAGCCAAGAGGGACAGGGCGGTAATGAGCAGTTCTTC; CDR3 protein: CASSQEGQGGNEQFF
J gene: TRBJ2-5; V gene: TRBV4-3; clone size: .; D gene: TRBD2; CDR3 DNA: TGCGCCAGCAGCCAAGATAAACGAAGCGGGAGGGCAGGCGGGACCCAGTACTTC; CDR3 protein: CASSQDKRSGRAGGTQYF
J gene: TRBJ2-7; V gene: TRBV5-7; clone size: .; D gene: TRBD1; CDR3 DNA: TGTGCCAGCAGCCAAGAAGGACAGGACTACGAGCAGTACTTC; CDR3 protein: CASSQEGQDYEQYF
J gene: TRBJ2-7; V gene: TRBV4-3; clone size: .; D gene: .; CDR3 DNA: TGCGCCAGCAGCCAAGACCTAAGCGGGCCCTACGAGCAGTACTTC; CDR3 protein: CASSQDLSGPYEQYF
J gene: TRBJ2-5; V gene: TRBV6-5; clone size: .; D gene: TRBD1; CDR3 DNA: TGTGCCAGCAGTTTCGCAGGGGGCCAAGAGACCCAGTACTTC; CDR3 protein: CASSFAGGQETQYF
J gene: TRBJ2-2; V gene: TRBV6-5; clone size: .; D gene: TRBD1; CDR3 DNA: TGTGCCAGCAGTGGGCAGGGGGACGCCGGGGAGCTGTTTTTT; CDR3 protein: CASSGQGDAGELFF
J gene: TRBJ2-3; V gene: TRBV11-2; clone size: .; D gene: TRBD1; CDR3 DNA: TGTGCCAGCAGCCCTACAGGGGACGGAACAGATACGCAGTATTTT; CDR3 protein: CASSPTGDGTDTQYF
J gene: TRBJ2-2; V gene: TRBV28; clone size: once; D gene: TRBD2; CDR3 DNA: TGTGCCAGCAGCCTGGGACTAGCGGGAGGAAACACCGGGGAGCTGTTTTTT; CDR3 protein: CASSLGLAGGNTGELFF